The TCR beta chain described here comes from a study of blood T cells in healthy people across ages. Whole-study results and caveats: What prevented conclusive comparison of naive and antigen-experienced cells was that PBMCs were unsorted.

Concerning this clonotype: Its antigen is undetermined.

In terms of origin and age, donors were healthy Caucasian individuals from Russia aged roughly 6 to 100. It was with a sample-barcoded 5' primer and a J-beta primer mix that a second PCR of roughly 6 to 11 cycles was run. A template-switch adaptor containing 12 random nucleotides labeled each cDNA molecule. TCRdb re-analysed the 5' RACE reads in MiXCR, keeping a single row per CDR3 protein. The sample yields about 800,000 distinct CDR3 sequences, around a quarter seen once. V lost 8 bases, J lost 3 bases, and 16 bases lay in between. The CDR3 contains 14 residues. Germline CDR1 reads MDHEN; CDR2 reads SYDVKM. Separately, the same data were catalogued under a study of T cells of mothers and their children. From that paper: Material was donated by three healthy Caucasian mothers and their six children.

The source is a boy younger than 18 in good health. The source material was blood. The chain carries TRBV28 and TRBJ1-2, with a tentative D call TRBD1 (5 bases). The CDR3 region is CASAGQPGYYGYTF. The CDR3 nucleotides are TGTGCCAGCGCAGGGCAGCCCGGGTACTATGGCTACACCTTC.